The text below deals with one T cell receptor (beta chain). The germline CDR1 and CDR2 sequences are ENHRY and SYGVKD. The V segment lost 7 bases and the J segment 1 base; nucleotides outside the gene matches: 0. This CDR3 is built from 12 residues. Some clones are missing from TCRdb's copy, which holds only in-frame ones; the method was immunoSEQ multiplex PCR. The sample shows under 200,000 clones, roughly 80% of them seen only once. The data were obtained in a study of blood T cell repertoires in COVID-19. At the level of the study: The cDNA or gDNA used as material had been derived from T cells, B-cell-depleted T cells, or PBMCs.

Seattle's enrolled individuals joined amid active infection and were then monitored longitudinally. This receptor was identified in a woman between 65 and 79 years old with COVID-19, enrolled during active disease. Sequenced material: peripheral blood. The chain is built from TRBV10-3 and TRBJ1-1, with 7 bases fitting TRBD1. For the CDR3, the DNA is TGTGCCATCAAGGGGGCGAACACTGAAGCTTTCTTT. Its protein is CAIKGANTEAFF.